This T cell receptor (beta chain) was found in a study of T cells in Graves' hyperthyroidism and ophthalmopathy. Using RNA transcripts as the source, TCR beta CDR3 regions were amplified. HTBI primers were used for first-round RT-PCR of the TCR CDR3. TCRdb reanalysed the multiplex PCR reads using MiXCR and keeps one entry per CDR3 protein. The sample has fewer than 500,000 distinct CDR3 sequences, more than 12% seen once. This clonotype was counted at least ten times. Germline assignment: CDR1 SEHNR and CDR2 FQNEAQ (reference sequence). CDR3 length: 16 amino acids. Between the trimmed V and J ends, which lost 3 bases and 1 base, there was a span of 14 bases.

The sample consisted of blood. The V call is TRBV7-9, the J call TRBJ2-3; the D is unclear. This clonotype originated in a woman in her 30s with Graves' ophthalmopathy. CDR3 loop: CASSFPTGRGTDTQYF. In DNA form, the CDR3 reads TGTGCCAGCAGCTTCCCCACGGGCCGGGGCACAGATACGCAGTATTTT.